These 13 T cell receptor beta chains came from one sample sequenced in a study of cytomegalovirus exposure and HLA in healthy donors. PCR primers comprised 60 Vbeta and 13 Jbeta primers. Clones were read by immunoSEQ multiplex PCR, and TCRdb kept only the in-frame ones, dropping some. The table lists some 110,000 clones, 81% of them singletons, with roughly 3.9% in the top ten. Sequencing was done on a sample of PBMCs. These receptor sequences come from a woman under 40 in good health and CMV-seronegative.

This clone was counted a few times. V and J are TRBV4-3 and TRBJ1-2, with TRBD1 matching over 8 bases. Germline V gene sequence: CDR1 LGHNA, CDR2 YSLEER. The CDR3 is 15 residues long. The junction had 8 bases not matched to a gene; V was cut back by 1 base and J by 7 bases. The chain's CDR3 is CASSQADSQGAGYTF. The DNA for the CDR3 is TGCGCCAGCAGCCAAGCTGACAGCCAGGGGGCTGGCTACACCTTC.

The rearrangement links TRBV18 to TRBJ1-2; D is possibly TRBD1 (6 bases). There are 13 residues in the CDR3. Germline V gene sequence: CDR1 KGHSH, CDR2 LQKENI. Trimming left V 7 bases short and J 6 bases short, with 15 bases between. The CDR3 is CASCAGDINGYTF. CDR3 DNA sequence: TGTGCCAGCTGTGCGGGGGACATCAATGGCTACACCTTC.

The J gene is TRBJ2-1, the V gene TRBV4-3; D perhaps matches TRBD1 (5 bases). With 0 bases removed from V and 3 bases from J, the gap between germline ends came to 9 bases. The CDR3 runs 15 residues. The germline gives CDR1 LGHNA, CDR2 YSLEER. The CDR3 DNA is TGCGCCAGCAGCCAAGATATAAGGGGCTACAATGAGCAGTTCTTC. This encodes CASSQDIRGYNEQFF.

V is TRBV4-1 and J is TRBJ1-5, with 8 positions matching TRBD1. V shed 0 bases and J 6 bases; nucleotides not matched to a gene: 7. The germline CDR1 and CDR2 sequences are MGHRA and YSYEKL. The CDR3 loop spans 16 amino acids. The CDR3 DNA sequence: TGCGCCAGCAGCCAAGAGGTGCCAGGGGGCAGTCAGCCCCAGCATTTT. It is translated as CASSQEVPGGSQPQHF.

The rearrangement joins TRBV7-3 to TRBJ2-3; TRBD2 matches at 9 bases. Germline V lookup: CDR1 SGHTA, CDR2 FQGTGA. V dropped 5 bases and J dropped 6; count of bases not matched to a gene: 12. This CDR3 contains 16 residues. The CDR3 nucleotides read TGTGCCAGCAGCCCTGCGTGGGCTAGCGGGGACGATACGCAGTATTTT. This translates into CASSPAWASGDDTQYF. The whole variable domain, remainder taken from reference TRBV7-3 and TRBJ2-3, is GAGVSQTPSNKVTEKGKYVELRCDPISGHTALYWYRQSLGQGPEFLIYFQGTGAADDSGLPNDRFFAVRPEGSVSTLKIQRTERGDSAVYLCASSPAWASGDDTQYFGPGTRLTVL.

The gene calls are TRBV5-1 and TRBJ2-3; possible D gene TRBD1, 5 bases. The germline V and J ends were trimmed by 2 bases and 4 bases, with 14 bases remaining between them. Per the germline V gene, CDR1 is SGHRS and CDR2 is YFSETQ. This CDR3 comprises 15 residues. CDR3 amino acids: CASSLQDGRADTQYF. CDR3 coding DNA: TGCGCCAGCAGCTTACAGGACGGGCGTGCAGATACGCAGTATTTT.

In this sample, this clone turned up once. V and J are TRBV7-8 and TRBJ1-1; no firm D call. Trimming removed 1 base from V and 4 bases from J, with 13 bases in between. The length of the CDR3 is 15 residues. Per germline, CDR1 SGHVS and CDR2 FQNEAQ. The CDR3 is CASSLEYLAVTEAFF. The DNA for the CDR3 is TGTGCCAGCAGCTTAGAGTATTTAGCGGTCACTGAAGCTTTCTTT. The full variable domain, its missing parts supplied by reference TRBV7-8 and TRBJ1-1, is GAGVSQSPRYKVAKRGQDVALRCDPISGHVSLFWYQQALGQGPEFLTYFQNEAQLDKSGLPSDRFFAERPEGSVSTLKIQRTQQEDSAVYLCASSLEYLAVTEAFFGQGTRLTVV.

In DNA, the CDR3 is TGCGCCAGCAGCTTTGGGACAGCGAACACTGAAGCTTTCTTT. As protein: CASSFGTANTEAFF. J is TRBJ1-1 and V is TRBV5-1; 7 nucleotides agree with TRBD1. Germline V gene data show CDR1 as SGHRS and CDR2 as YFSETQ. V lost 2 bases and J lost 1; bases outside the gene matches: 2. CDR3 length: 14 residues.

This clone was seen once. The V call is TRBV2, the J call TRBJ2-7; D is possibly TRBD1 (6 bases). Trimming pared 7 bases from V and 3 bases from J, leaving 13 bases between. Germline V gives CDR1 SNHLY, CDR2 FYNNEI. The CDR3 runs to 13 residues. The CDR3 here is CASIEGVGYEQYF. The CDR3 region has the DNA TGTGCCAGCATCGAGGGGGTCGGCTACGAGCAGTACTTC.

The chain carries TRBV30 and TRBJ2-1, with D possibly matching TRBD2 (5 bases). The germline V gene has CDR1 GTSNPN and CDR2 SVGIG (reference sequence). This CDR3 is built from 15 residues. Trimming left V 4 bases short and J 8 bases short, with 21 bases between. CDR3 residues: CAWKEIGNRVHEQFF. CDR3 coding DNA: TGTGCCTGGAAGGAGATCGGGAACCGGGTCCATGAGCAGTTCTTC.

The chain recombines TRBV9 with TRBJ2-5, with D possibly TRBD2 on 5 matching bases. The J call may be incorrect, as the DNA end agrees better with TRBJ2-7. This CDR3 comprises 13 residues. CDR1 is SGDLS, CDR2 YYNGEE, per germline. The CDR3 DNA is TGTGCCAGCAGCACCCGGGATTCCTACGAGCAGTACTTC. This encodes CASSTRDSYEQYF.

The chain employs TRBV12-2 and TRBJ1-4; the table names TRBD1, a call not compared with the DNA. TRBV12-2 is an annotated pseudogene. The CDR3 runs to 20 residues. CDR3 protein: CASRSIAGTPKTATNEKLFF. The DNA of the CDR3 is TGTGCAAGTCGTTCGATCGCCGGGACACCGAAGACCGCAACTAATGAAAAACTGTTTTTT.

The genes are TRBV10-3 and TRBJ2-2; TRBD2 agrees at 8 bases. This CDR3 region has 16 residues. The germline CDR1 and CDR2 sequences are ENHRY and SYGVKD. V shed 0 bases, J shed 1 base, and the junction held 1 base outside the gene matches. Written as DNA, the CDR3 is TGTGCCATCAGTGAGTCAACTAGCGGGAACACCGGGGAGCTGTTTTTT. Its protein is CAISESTSGNTGELFF.